One and the same sample provided the 25 T cell receptor beta chains below, sequenced in a study of cytomegalovirus exposure and HLA in healthy donors. The PCR contained 60 Vbeta and 13 Jbeta primers. Only in-frame clones appear in the TCRdb table, and some are missing; sequencing was by immunoSEQ multiplex PCR. The sample records approximately 150,000 clones, about 80% being singletons. The sample comprised PBMCs. Receptors originate from a man younger than 30 in good health and CMV-seronegative.

CDR3 coding DNA: TGTGCCAGCACTCAGACAGCTAATGGCTACACCTTC. Translating gives CASTQTANGYTF. The gene calls are TRBV6-9 and TRBJ1-2; TRBD1 is a possible D gene (5 bases). V was shortened by 7 bases and J by 6 bases, with 12 bases between the two germline ends. The germline gives CDR1 MNHGY, CDR2 SVAAGI. The CDR3 contains 12 residues.

The chain carries TRBV7-3 and TRBJ2-2, with TRBD2 as a possible D gene (6 bases). This CDR3 has 15 residues. Germline lookup yields CDR1 SGHTA and CDR2 FQGTGA. The V and J ends lost 0 bases and 6 bases respectively, with 11 bases between them. In nucleotides, the CDR3 is TGTGCCAGCAGCTTAACGTCAAGCGGGCCCGGGGAGCTGTTTTTT. This codes for CASSLTSSGPGELFF.

The chain is built from TRBV11-2 and TRBJ2-7; 7 bases agree with TRBD1. The germline V gene has CDR1 SGHAT and CDR2 FQNNGV. V shed 0 bases, J shed 6 bases, and the junction held 11 bases outside the gene matches. There are 16 residues in the CDR3. The CDR3 loop reads CASSLDARQGLGEQYF. CDR3 bases: TGTGCCAGCAGCTTAGATGCGAGACAGGGTCTCGGCGAGCAGTACTTC.

This clone was picked up a small number of times. The V call is TRBV6-5, the J call TRBJ2-7; D might be TRBD2 (5 bases). This CDR3 has 14 amino acids. Trimming stripped 2 bases from V and 4 bases from J, with 12 bases between. Germline assignment: CDR1 MNHEY and CDR2 SVGAGI. This chain's CDR3 is CASSYRRGAYEQYF. For the CDR3, the DNA is TGTGCCAGCAGTTACAGACGGGGAGCTTACGAGCAGTACTTC.

The chain couples TRBV30 to TRBJ1-4; TRBD1 aligns across 8 bases. Germline lookup yields CDR1 GTSNPN and CDR2 SVGIG (reference sequence). The CDR3 consists of 15 residues. V dropped 3 bases and J dropped 8; count of bases not matched to a gene: 11. CDR3 protein: CAWSQPGGIGEKLFF. The DNA for the CDR3 is TGTGCCTGGAGCCAACCAGGGGGCATCGGCGAAAAACTGTTTTTT.

V gene TRBV10-2 combines with J gene TRBJ2-7; 8 nucleotides match TRBD1. Germline values: CDR1 WSHSY, CDR2 SAAADI. V was pared by 2 bases and J by 4 bases, with 4 bases of the junction left unmatched. This CDR3 comprises 14 residues. CDR3 in DNA: TGCGCCAGCAGTGAGGGACAGGGCCGGTACGAGCAGTACTTC. Translating it yields CASSEGQGRYEQYF.

This clone was detected only once. The chain has TRBV6-6 and TRBJ1-2; no clear D gene. Germline V gene lookup returns CDR1 MNHNY and CDR2 SVGAGI (reference sequence). V lost 6 bases and J 10 bases, leaving 15 bases between the germline ends. The CDR3 loop spans 12 amino acids. The CDR3 spells CASSPNPYNYTF. In DNA, the CDR3 is TGTGCCAGCAGCCCCAATCCGTACAACTACACCTTC.

The chain couples TRBV25-1 to TRBJ1-6; possibly TRBD1 for D (5 bases). The germline gives CDR1 MGHDK, CDR2 SYGVNS. The CDR3 is 13 amino acids. V lost 5 bases and J lost 8, with 10 bases in between. CDR3 loop: CASSRGGYSPLHF. CDR3 in DNA: TGTGCCAGCAGTAGGGGCGGTTATTCACCCCTCCACTTT.

The chain is built from TRBV5-1 and TRBJ2-7, with D hard to call. This CDR3 has 13 residues. V dropped 3 bases and J dropped 1 base, with 8 bases sitting between them. Germline values: CDR1 SGHRS, CDR2 YFSETQ. CDR3: CASSSRLSYEQYF. CDR3 DNA: TGCGCCAGCAGCTCCAGATTATCCTACGAGCAGTACTTC.

The J gene is TRBJ2-7, the V gene TRBV2; TRBD1 matches at 10 bases. With V trimmed by 7 bases and J by 2 bases, 8 bases remained unmatched. The CDR3 extends over 15 amino acids. Germline loops: CDR1 SNHLY, CDR2 FYNNEI. The DNA for the CDR3 is TGTGCCAGCAACCCACCGGGACAGGGGACCTACGAGCAGTACTTC. Translating gives CASNPPGQGTYEQYF.

The count of this clone is one. The chain is built from TRBV9 and TRBJ2-3; 9 bases map to TRBD1. Trimming took 3 bases from V and 4 from J; bases not matched to a gene: 12. CDR3 length: 17 amino acids. Per the germline V gene, CDR1 is SGDLS and CDR2 is YYNGEE. The CDR3 is CASSAQPGTGSPDTQYF. The CDR3 DNA reads as TGTGCCAGCAGCGCCCAACCCGGGACAGGGTCCCCAGATACGCAGTATTTT.

The chain recombines TRBV28 with TRBJ2-3, with TRBD1 matching 9 bases. The length of the CDR3 is 13 residues. Germline assignment: CDR1 MDHEN and CDR2 SYDVKM. V lost 11 bases and J lost 0; bases outside the gene matches: 3. The CDR3 sequence is CAYGTGSTDTQYF. CDR3 sequence (DNA): TGTGCCTACGGGACAGGGAGCACAGATACGCAGTATTTT.

This clone has a single count. The rearrangement joins TRBV6-1 to TRBJ1-6; D ambiguous. Looked up from germline, CDR1 is MNHNS and CDR2 is SASEGT. V was clipped by 3 bases and J by 10 bases, with 16 bases between them. The CDR3 has 15 residues. The chain's CDR3 is CASSERPVFRSPLHF. DNA for the CDR3: TGTGCCAGCAGTGAGCGTCCCGTTTTTCGATCACCCCTCCACTTT.

The J gene is TRBJ2-2, the V gene TRBV2; D may be TRBD1 (6 bases). Germline-derived CDR1 and CDR2 are SNHLY and FYNNEI. This CDR3 is built from 15 residues. With 8 bases removed from V and 3 bases from J, the gap between germline ends came to 16 bases. CDR3 bases: TGTGCCAGCTCCGAACAGGGCCCGCACACCGGGGAGCTGTTTTTT. Its translation: CASSEQGPHTGELFF.

The V gene is TRBV7-9, the J gene TRBJ2-5; TRBD2 matches 7 bases. There are 14 residues in the CDR3. Germline values: CDR1 SEHNR, CDR2 FQNEAQ (reference sequence). V was pared by 1 base and J by 4 bases, with 3 bases of the junction left unmatched. DNA for the CDR3: TGTGCCAGCAGCTTAGTTTCGGGAGGAGAGACCCAGTACTTC. Amino acid sequence: CASSLVSGGETQYF.

As concerns this clone: Germline is not matched at one junction end, which may reflect a read error. The J gene is TRBJ2-1, the V gene TRBV7-7, with TRBD2 as a possible D gene (6 bases). This CDR3 comprises 15 residues. Germline V gene lookup returns CDR1 SSHAT and CDR2 FNYEAQ (reference sequence). CDR3 sequence reads: CASSLGTRAGGEQFF. CDR3 bases: TGTGCTAGCAGCTTGGGTACCCGAGCCGGGGGTGAGCAGTTCTTC.

The chain employs TRBV5-4 and TRBJ1-2, with unresolved D. The CDR3 extends over 12 amino acids. Trimming shortened V by 0 bases and J by 6 bases, and 6 bases separated the two germline ends. Per the germline V gene, CDR1 is SGHNT and CDR2 is YYREEE (reference sequence). In nucleotides, the CDR3 is TGTGCCAGCAGCTTGGGAGGAGATGGCTACACCTTC. It translates to CASSLGGDGYTF.

This chain joins TRBV10-3 and TRBJ2-1, with D maybe TRBD2 (6 bases). V was cut by 5 bases and J by 8 bases, with 13 bases left in between. This CDR3 is 13 amino acids long. Germline values: CDR1 ENHRY, CDR2 SYGVKD. The CDR3 here is CAISTPPGDEQFF. The CDR3 DNA is TGTGCCATCAGTACACCGCCGGGGGATGAGCAGTTCTTC.

This rearrangement joins TRBV27 to TRBJ2-3; D gene unclear. V lost 4 bases and J 2 bases, leaving 10 bases between the germline ends. This CDR3 comprises 14 residues. Looked up from germline, CDR1 is MNHEY and CDR2 is SMNVEV (reference sequence). The CDR3 protein is CASSSPGYTDTQYF. Here the CDR3 DNA reads TGTGCCAGCAGTTCACCCGGGTACACAGATACGCAGTATTTT.

This CDR3 reads CASSLGQGAYEQYF. CDR3 nucleotide sequence: TGTGCCAGCAGCTTAGGACAGGGGGCCTACGAGCAGTACTTC. The rearrangement uses TRBV11-2 and TRBJ2-7; 9 bases align to TRBD1. The CDR3 consists of 14 residues. Germline V CDR1 and CDR2: SGHAT, FQNNGV. Germline trimming cut 1 base from V and 2 bases from J; bases unmatched to any gene: 0.

The chain recombines TRBV11-2 with TRBJ1-2, with D possibly being TRBD1 (5 bases). The V end lost 1 base, the J end lost 6 bases, and 15 bases lay between the germline ends. The CDR3 totals 15 residues. CDR1 SGHAT and CDR2 FQNNGV come from the germline V gene. Here the CDR3 DNA reads TGTGCCAGCAGCTTAGTTATTTCGGGGGAGGATGGCTACACCTTC. Its protein is CASSLVISGEDGYTF.

This chain links TRBV7-9 with TRBJ1-2; D is perhaps TRBD1 (5 bases). The germline gives CDR1 SEHNR, CDR2 FQNEAQ (reference sequence). The CDR3 runs to 15 residues. Trimming left V 5 bases short and J 7 bases short, with 20 bases between. The CDR3 spells CASSLSGREVGGYTF. The CDR3 DNA sequence: TGTGCCAGCAGCCTGAGTGGCAGGGAGGTTGGTGGCTACACCTTC.

The gene calls are TRBV14 and TRBJ2-5; D not certain. Looked up from germline, CDR1 is SGHDN and CDR2 is FVKESK. V was shortened by 3 bases and J by 5 bases, with 10 bases between the two germline ends. There are 13 residues in the CDR3. The CDR3 loop reads CASSQRRSETQYF. The CDR3 region has the DNA TGTGCCAGCAGCCAGCGGCGGTCCGAGACCCAGTACTTC.

A single count supports this clone. The chain links TRBV19 to TRBJ2-7; TRBD1 is a possible D gene (7 bases). The germline V and J ends were trimmed by 10 bases and 5 bases, with 18 bases remaining between them. Germline CDR1 and CDR2: LNHDA and SQIVND (reference sequence). The CDR3 consists of 13 residues. The DNA of the CDR3 is TGTGCCACCCTAAACAGGGGAGGAGACGAGCAGTACTTC. It codes for CATLNRGGDEQYF.

This clone is a singleton in its sample. The chain uses TRBV2 and TRBJ2-3; D gene uncertain. V was pared by 5 bases and J by 1 base, with 7 bases between. The CDR3 has 13 amino acids. CDR1 and CDR2 (germline): SNHLY, FYNNEI. Written as DNA, the CDR3 is TGTGCCAGCAGTCTTGGAGGCACAGATACGCAGTATTTT. Its protein is CASSLGGTDTQYF.